This T cell receptor beta chain was sequenced during a study of cytomegalovirus exposure and HLA in healthy donors. To note about this clone: Its antigen is not identified.

Study-level results: The authors later found most CMV-associated TCR beta chains appeared HLA-restricted. A later analysis showed HLA-associated TCR beta chains outstripping equally common others in clonal expansion.

13 Jbeta primers and 60 Vbeta primers were used for the PCR. The protocol was immunoSEQ multiplex PCR, while the TCRdb copy is restricted to in-frame clones and leaves out a portion. This sample has around 95,000 clones; 74% occur once, and the top ten carry under 2%. The germline V gene has CDR1 SGHRS and CDR2 YFSETQ. This CDR3 region has 15 residues. V lost 1 base, J lost 3 bases, and 13 bases lay in between. Whereas donors were nominally healthy upon sampling, unrecorded immune exposures were probable. Sequencing was carried out using PBMCs. The TCR comes from a male donor in good health and CMV-seronegative. V gene TRBV5-1 combines with J gene TRBJ1-1; tentative D call: TRBD1 (5 bases). The chain's CDR3 is CASSLPKGRDTEAFF. CDR3 nucleotide sequence: TGCGCCAGCAGCTTGCCCAAAGGCAGGGACACTGAAGCTTTCTTT.